Below, 2 T cell receptor beta chains from the same sample are listed, as sequenced in a study of T cell changes during pregnancy in multiple sclerosis. Sequencing was performed with immunoSEQ multiplex PCR; in TCRdb, only in-frame clones are kept and a portion is missing. The table has about 36,000 clones, more than 75% seen once. Sample: CD8+ T cells from peripheral blood mononuclear cells, taken in the third trimester of pregnancy. The receptor source for this set is a female donor with multiple sclerosis, enrolled in a pregnancy study.

V usage is TRBV9 and J usage is TRBJ2-2; D gene uncertain. Germline V CDR1 and CDR2: SGDLS, YYNGEE. V was clipped by 4 bases and J by 2 bases, with 21 bases between them. The CDR3 spans 18 residues. DNA for the CDR3: TGTGCCAGCAGCTCTCCGCGCCCCCGAGGCCCCAACACCGGGGAGCTGTTTTTT. The encoded protein is CASSSPRPRGPNTGELFF. Variable domain in full (rest from reference TRBV9 and TRBJ2-2): DSGVTQTPKHLITATGQRVTLRCSPRSGDLSVYWYQQSLDQGLQFLIQYYNGEERAKGNILERFSAQQFPDLHSELNLSSLELGDSALYFCASSSPRPRGPNTGELFFGEGSRLTVL.

The CDR3 region has the DNA TGTGCCTGGAGTTTCCCCCCCGGGGGGCGCGAGCAGTTCTTC. Translation: CAWSFPPGGREQFF. The chain joins TRBV30 to TRBJ2-1, with a tentative D call TRBD2 (7 bases). The germline CDR1 and CDR2 sequences are GTSNPN and SVGIG (reference sequence). CDR3 size: 14 residues. V was pared by 2 bases and J by 10 bases, with 18 bases between.